The 2 T cell receptor beta chains given below trace back to one sample, sequenced in a study of cytomegalovirus exposure and HLA in healthy donors. A multiplex PCR was run with 60 Vbeta primers and 13 Jbeta primers. Sequenced by immunoSEQ multiplex PCR; TCRdb stores in-frame clones only, minus some. The sample contains 140,000 or so clones, 88% of which appear only once. Sequencing was carried out using PBMCs. All receptors derive from a woman aged 40 to 49 in good health and CMV-seronegative.

The chain is built from TRBV5-1 and TRBJ1-1; D ambiguous. This CDR3 contains 15 residues. Germline V lookup: CDR1 SGHRS, CDR2 YFSETQ. Trimming shortened V by 4 bases and J by 1 base, and 14 bases separated the two germline ends. This chain's CDR3 is CASSMTRPTNTEAFF. In nucleotides, the CDR3 is TGCGCCAGCAGCATGACCAGGCCGACGAACACTGAAGCTTTCTTT.

The rearrangement uses TRBV4-2 and TRBJ2-3, with D perhaps TRBD1 (6 bases). The DNA end is more similar to TRBJ1-5, so the J call may be wrong. The length of the CDR3 is 15 residues. Germline CDR1 is LGHNA and CDR2 is YNFKEQ. The CDR3 here is CASSQASGRTDTQHF. DNA for the CDR3: TGTGCCAGCAGCCAAGCTAGCGGGAGGACAGATACGCAGCATTTT.